Sequencing of this T cell receptor beta chain was carried out in a study of cytomegalovirus exposure and HLA in healthy donors. Vbeta (60) and Jbeta (13) primers were used in the PCR. The data were produced by immunoSEQ multiplex PCR, yet TCRdb's version contains in-frame clones alone and is incomplete. There are some 110,000 clones in the sample; 79% occur only once, and approximately 4.3% lies in the top ten. Overall study results and limits: The study flagged some 180 TCR beta chains as cytomegalovirus-associated.

This clone was counted a single time. Its target is unknown. This CDR3 has 16 residues. Trimming at V came to 4 bases and at J to 7 bases, leaving 10 bases not matched to a gene. Looked up from germline, CDR1 is LGHNT and CDR2 is FRNRAP. The chain is built from TRBV12-5 and TRBJ2-1, with 10 bases aligning to TRBD2. The source is a man aged 30 to 45 in good health and CMV-seropositive. Source material: PBMCs. CDR3 DNA: TGTGCTAGTGGTTCCCGAGCGGGGGGGCCAGGGAATGAGCAGTTCTTC. Protein: CASGSRAGGPGNEQFF.